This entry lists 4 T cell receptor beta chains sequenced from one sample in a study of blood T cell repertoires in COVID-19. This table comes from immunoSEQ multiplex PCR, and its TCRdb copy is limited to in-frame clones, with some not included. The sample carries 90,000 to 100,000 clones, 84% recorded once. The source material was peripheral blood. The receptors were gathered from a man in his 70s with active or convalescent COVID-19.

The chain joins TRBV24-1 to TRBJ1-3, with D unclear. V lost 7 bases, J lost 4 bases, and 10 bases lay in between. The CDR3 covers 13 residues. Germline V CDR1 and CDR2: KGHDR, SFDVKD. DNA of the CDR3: TGTGCCACCAGGTCTCCCCCCGGAAACACCATATATTTT. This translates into CATRSPPGNTIYF.

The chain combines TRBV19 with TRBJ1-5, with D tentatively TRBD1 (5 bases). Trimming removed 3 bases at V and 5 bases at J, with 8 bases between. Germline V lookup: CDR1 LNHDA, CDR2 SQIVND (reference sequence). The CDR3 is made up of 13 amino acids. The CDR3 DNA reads TGTGCCAGTAGTATGACAGTCCATCAGCCCCAGCATTTT. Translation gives CASSMTVHQPQHF.

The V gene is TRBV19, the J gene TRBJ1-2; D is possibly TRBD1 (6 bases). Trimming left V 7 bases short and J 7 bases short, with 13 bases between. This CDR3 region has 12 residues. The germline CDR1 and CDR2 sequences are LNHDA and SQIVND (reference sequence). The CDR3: CASTDRGFGYTF. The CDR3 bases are TGTGCCAGTACCGATAGGGGGTTTGGCTACACCTTC. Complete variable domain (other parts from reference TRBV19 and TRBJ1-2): DGGITQSPKYLFRKEGQNVTLSCEQNLNHDAMYWYRQDPGQGLRLIYYSQIVNDFQKGDIAEGYSVSREKKESFPLTVTSAQKNPTAFYLCASTDRGFGYTFGSGTRLTVV.

CDR3 DNA sequence: TGTGCCAGCAGTTACTCGACCTCGGGACAGGGGGTGAACAATCAGCCCCAGCATTTT. This encodes CASSYSTSGQGVNNQPQHF. V usage is TRBV6-2 or TRBV6-3 and J usage is TRBJ1-5, with 11 bases lining up with TRBD1. CDR1 is MNHEY and CDR2 is SVGEGT in the germline V gene. V was clipped by 0 bases and J by 3 bases; unmatched bases: 10. The CDR3 loop spans 19 amino acids.